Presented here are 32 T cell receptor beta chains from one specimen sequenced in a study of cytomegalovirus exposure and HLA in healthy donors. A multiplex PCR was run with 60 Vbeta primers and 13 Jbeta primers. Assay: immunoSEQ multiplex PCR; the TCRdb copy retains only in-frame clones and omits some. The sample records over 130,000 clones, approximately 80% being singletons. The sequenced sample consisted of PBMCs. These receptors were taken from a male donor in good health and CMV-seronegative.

CDR3 bases: TGTGCCAGCAGTTACCAGGACAGCAACACTGAAGCTTTCTTT. Protein: CASSYQDSNTEAFF. The chain joins TRBV6-5 to TRBJ1-1; TRBD1 might be the D (6 bases). There are 14 residues in the CDR3. Deletions cut 2 bases from V and 2 bases from J, with 9 bases between. Germline-derived CDR1 and CDR2 are MNHEY and SVGAGI.

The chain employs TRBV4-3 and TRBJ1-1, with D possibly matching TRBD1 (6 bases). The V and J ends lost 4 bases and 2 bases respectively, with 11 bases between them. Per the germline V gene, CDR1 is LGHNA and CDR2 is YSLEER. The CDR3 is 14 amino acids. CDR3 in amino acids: CASSPGTSNTEAFF. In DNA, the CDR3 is TGCGCCAGCAGCCCCGGGACATCTAACACTGAAGCTTTCTTT.

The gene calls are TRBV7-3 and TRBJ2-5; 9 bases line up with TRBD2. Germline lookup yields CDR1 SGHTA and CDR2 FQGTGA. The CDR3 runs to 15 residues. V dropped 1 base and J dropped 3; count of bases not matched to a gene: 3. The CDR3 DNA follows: TGTGCCAGCAGCTTAAAGACTAGCGGAAAAGAGACCCAGTACTTC. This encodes CASSLKTSGKETQYF.

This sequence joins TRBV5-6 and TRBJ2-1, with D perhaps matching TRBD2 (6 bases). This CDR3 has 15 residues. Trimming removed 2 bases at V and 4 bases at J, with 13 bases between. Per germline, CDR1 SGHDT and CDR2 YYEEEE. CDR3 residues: CASSLWREEYNEQFF. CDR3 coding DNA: TGTGCCAGCAGCTTATGGCGGGAAGAATACAATGAGCAGTTCTTC. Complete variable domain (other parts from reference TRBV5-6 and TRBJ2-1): DAGVTQSPTHLIKTRGQQVTLRCSPKSGHDTVSWYQQALGQGPQFIFQYYEEEERQRGNFPDRFSGHQFPNYSSELNVNALLLGDSALYLCASSLWREEYNEQFFGPGTRLTVL.

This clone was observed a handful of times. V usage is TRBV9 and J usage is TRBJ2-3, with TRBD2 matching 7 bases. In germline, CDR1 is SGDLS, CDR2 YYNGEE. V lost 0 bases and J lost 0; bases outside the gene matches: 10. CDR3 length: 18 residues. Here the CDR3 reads CASSVAGPSGTSTDTQYF. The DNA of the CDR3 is TGTGCCAGCAGCGTAGCCGGGCCCAGCGGGACTAGCACAGATACGCAGTATTTT.

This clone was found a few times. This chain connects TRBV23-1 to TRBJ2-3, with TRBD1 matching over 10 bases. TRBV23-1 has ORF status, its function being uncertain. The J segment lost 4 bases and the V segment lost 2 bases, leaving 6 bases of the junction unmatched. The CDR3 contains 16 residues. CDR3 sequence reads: CASSQQEGQGADTQYF. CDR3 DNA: TGCGCCAGCAGTCAACAGGAAGGACAGGGGGCAGATACGCAGTATTTT.

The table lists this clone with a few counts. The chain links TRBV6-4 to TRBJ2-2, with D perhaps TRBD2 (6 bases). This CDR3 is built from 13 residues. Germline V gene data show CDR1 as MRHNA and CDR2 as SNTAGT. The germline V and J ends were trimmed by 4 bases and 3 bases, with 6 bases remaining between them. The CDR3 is CASSAGDTGELFF. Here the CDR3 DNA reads TGTGCCAGCAGTGCGGGAGACACCGGGGAGCTGTTTTTT.

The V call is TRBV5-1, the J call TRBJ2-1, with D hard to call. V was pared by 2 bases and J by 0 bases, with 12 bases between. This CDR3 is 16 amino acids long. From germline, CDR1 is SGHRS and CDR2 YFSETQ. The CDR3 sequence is CASSFRPESSYNEQFF. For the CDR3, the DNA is TGCGCCAGCAGCTTCCGGCCGGAGAGCTCCTACAATGAGCAGTTCTTC.

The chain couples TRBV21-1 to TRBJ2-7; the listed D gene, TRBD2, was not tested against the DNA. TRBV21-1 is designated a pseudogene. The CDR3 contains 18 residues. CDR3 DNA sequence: TGTGCCAGCAGCAAATCCAAAATGGTTGGCGGGAGGCCCTACGAGCAGTACTTC. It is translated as CASSKSKMVGGRPYEQYF.

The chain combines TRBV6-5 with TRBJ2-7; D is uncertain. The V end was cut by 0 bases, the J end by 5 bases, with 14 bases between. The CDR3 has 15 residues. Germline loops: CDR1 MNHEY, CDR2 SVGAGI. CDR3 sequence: CASSYSSVRKHEQYF. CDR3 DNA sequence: TGTGCCAGCAGTTACTCGTCTGTCAGGAAACACGAGCAGTACTTC.

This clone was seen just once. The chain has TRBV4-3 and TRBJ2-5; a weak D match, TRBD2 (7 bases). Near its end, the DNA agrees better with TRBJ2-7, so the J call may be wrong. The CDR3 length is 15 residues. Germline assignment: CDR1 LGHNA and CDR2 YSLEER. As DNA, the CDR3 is TGCGCCAGCAGCCAAGATAAGGGAGGGGGGATCGAGCAGTACTTC. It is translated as CASSQDKGGGIEQYF.

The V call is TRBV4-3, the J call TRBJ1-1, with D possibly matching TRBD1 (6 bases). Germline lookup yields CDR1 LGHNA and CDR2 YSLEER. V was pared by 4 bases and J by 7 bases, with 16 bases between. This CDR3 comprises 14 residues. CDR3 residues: CASSLPGRGGEAFF. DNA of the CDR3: TGCGCCAGCAGCCTCCCCGGCAGGGGTGGTGAAGCTTTCTTT.

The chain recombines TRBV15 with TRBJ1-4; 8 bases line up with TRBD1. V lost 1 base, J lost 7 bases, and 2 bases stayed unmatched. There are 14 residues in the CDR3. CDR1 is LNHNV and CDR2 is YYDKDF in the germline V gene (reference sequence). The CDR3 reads CATSRGRGLEKLFF. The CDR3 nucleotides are TGTGCCACCAGCAGAGGCAGGGGGCTTGAAAAACTGTTTTTT.

The CDR3 here is CASSWDTLNTEAFF. The CDR3 DNA reads TGTGCCAGCAGTTGGGACACCTTGAACACTGAAGCTTTCTTT. This chain uses TRBV6-1 with TRBJ1-1; D possibly corresponds to TRBD1 (6 bases). Trimming took off 5 bases at V and 0 bases at J, with 10 bases between the two ends. The CDR3 spans 14 residues. CDR1 and CDR2 from the germline V gene are MNHNS and SASEGT.

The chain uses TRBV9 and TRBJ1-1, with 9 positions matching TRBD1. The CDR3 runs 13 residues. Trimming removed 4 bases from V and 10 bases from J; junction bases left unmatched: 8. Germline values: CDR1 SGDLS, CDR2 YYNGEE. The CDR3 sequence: CASSSDRGGRAFF. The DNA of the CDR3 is TGTGCCAGCAGCTCGGACAGGGGCGGGAGAGCTTTCTTT.

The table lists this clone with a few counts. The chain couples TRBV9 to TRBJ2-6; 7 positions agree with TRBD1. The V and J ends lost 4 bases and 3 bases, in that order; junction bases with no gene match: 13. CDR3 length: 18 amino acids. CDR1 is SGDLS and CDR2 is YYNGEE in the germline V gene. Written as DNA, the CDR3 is TGTGCCAGCAGCCCCCAGTGGACAGGTCTTTATGGGGCCAACGTCCTGACTTTC. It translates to CASSPQWTGLYGANVLTF.

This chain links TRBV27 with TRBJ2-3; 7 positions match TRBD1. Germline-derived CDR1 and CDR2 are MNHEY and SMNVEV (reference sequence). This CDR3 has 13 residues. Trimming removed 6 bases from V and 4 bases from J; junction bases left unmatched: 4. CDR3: CASSRQGADTQYF. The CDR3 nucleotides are TGTGCCAGCAGCCGACAGGGTGCAGATACGCAGTATTTT.

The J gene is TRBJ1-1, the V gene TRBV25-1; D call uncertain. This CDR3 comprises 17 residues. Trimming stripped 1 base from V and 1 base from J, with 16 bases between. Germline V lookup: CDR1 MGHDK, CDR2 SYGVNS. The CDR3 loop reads CASSELLSGSPNTEAFF. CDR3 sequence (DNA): TGTGCCAGCAGTGAATTATTGAGCGGCTCCCCGAACACTGAAGCTTTCTTT.

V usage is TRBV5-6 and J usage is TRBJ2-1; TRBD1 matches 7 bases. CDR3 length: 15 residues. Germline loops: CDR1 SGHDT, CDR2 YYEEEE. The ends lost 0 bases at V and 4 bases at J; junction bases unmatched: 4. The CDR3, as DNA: TGTGCCAGCAGCTTGGGACAGGGAGCATACAATGAGCAGTTCTTC. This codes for CASSLGQGAYNEQFF.

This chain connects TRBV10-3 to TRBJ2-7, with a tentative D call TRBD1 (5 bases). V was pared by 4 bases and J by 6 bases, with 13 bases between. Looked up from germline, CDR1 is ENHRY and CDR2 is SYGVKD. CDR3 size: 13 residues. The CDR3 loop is CAISGERGGEQYF. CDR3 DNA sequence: TGTGCCATCAGTGGGGAAAGGGGCGGCGAGCAGTACTTC.

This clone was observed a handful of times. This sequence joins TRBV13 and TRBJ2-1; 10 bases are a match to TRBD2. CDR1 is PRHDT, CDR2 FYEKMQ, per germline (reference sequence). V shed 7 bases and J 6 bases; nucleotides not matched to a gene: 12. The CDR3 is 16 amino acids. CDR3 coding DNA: TGTGCCAGCACAACGCTAGCGGGAGAGGATTTCAATGAGCAGTTCTTC. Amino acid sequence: CASTTLAGEDFNEQFF.

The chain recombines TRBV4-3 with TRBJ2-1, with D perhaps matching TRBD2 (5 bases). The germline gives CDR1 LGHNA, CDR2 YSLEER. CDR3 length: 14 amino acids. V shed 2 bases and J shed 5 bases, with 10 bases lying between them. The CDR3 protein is CASSQWTGNNEQFF. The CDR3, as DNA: TGCGCCAGCAGCCAATGGACTGGGAACAATGAGCAGTTCTTC.

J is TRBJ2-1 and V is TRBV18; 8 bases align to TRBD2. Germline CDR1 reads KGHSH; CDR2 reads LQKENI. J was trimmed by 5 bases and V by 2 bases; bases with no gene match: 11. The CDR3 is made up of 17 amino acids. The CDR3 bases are TGTGCCAGCTCACCAAGGGCTACGGGAGGGTCCCACAATGAGCAGTTCTTC. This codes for CASSPRATGGSHNEQFF.

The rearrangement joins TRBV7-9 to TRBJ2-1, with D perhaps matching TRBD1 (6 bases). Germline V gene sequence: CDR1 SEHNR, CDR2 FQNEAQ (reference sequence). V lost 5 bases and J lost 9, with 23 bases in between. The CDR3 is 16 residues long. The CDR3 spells CASSPRQPARGGEQFF. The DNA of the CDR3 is TGTGCCAGCAGCCCGAGACAGCCCGCCCGAGGGGGTGAGCAGTTCTTC.

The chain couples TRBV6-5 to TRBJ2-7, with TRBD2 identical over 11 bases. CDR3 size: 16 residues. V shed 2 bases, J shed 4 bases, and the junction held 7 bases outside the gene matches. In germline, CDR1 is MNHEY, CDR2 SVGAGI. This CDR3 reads CASSYGLAGPAYEQYF. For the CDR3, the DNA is TGTGCCAGCAGTTACGGACTAGCGGGCCCTGCGTACGAGCAGTACTTC.

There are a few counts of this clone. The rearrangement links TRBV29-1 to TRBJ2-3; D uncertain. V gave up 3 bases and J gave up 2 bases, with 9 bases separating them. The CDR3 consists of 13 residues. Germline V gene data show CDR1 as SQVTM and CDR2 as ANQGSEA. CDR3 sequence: CSVDAADTDTQYF. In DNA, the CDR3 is TGCAGCGTTGATGCGGCAGACACAGATACGCAGTATTTT.

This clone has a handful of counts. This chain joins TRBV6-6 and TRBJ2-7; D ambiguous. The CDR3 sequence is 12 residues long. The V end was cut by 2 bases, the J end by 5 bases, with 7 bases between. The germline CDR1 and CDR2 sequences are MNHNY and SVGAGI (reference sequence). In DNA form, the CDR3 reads TGTGCCAGCAGTTACGATCAGAACGAGCAGTACTTC. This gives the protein CASSYDQNEQYF.

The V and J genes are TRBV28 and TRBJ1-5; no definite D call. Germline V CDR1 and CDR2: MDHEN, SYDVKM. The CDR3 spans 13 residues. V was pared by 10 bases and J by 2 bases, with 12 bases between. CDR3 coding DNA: TGTGCCAACTCGCTAGGAGGCAATCAGCCCCAGCATTTT. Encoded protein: CANSLGGNQPQHF.

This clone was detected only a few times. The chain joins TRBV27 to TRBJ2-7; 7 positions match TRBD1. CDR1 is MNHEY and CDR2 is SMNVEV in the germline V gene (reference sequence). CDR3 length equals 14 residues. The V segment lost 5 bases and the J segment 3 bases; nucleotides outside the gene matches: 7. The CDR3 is CASSEGQVFYEQYF. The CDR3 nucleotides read TGTGCCAGCAGTGAAGGACAGGTCTTCTACGAGCAGTACTTC.

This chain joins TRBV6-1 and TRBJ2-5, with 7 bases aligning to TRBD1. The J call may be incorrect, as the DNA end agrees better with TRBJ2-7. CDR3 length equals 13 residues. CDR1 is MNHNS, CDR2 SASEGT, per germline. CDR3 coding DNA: TGTGCCAGCATTACAACAGGGGCCTACGAGCAGTACTTC. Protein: CASITTGAYEQYF.

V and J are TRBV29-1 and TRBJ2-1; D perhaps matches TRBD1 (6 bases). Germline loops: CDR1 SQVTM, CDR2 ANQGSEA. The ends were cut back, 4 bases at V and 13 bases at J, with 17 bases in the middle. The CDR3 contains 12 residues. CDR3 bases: TGCAGCGTTGTAAGGACAGAGGCGATTCAGTTCTTC. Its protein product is CSVVRTEAIQFF.

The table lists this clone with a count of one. The CDR3 is CASSSPLAGQETQYF. CDR3 coding DNA: TGTGCCAGCAGTTCCCCCCTAGCGGGGCAAGAGACCCAGTACTTC. The gene calls are TRBV27 and TRBJ2-5; the match to TRBD2 covers 9 bases. Unmatched junction bases numbered 5, after V lost 4 bases and J lost 2 bases. The CDR3 loop spans 15 amino acids. Germline V gene sequence: CDR1 MNHEY, CDR2 SMNVEV (reference sequence).